This TCR beta chain was recorded in a study of blood T cell repertoires in COVID-19. The ends lost 3 bases at V and 5 bases at J; junction bases unmatched: 8. Germline V gene sequence: CDR1 SGHNT, CDR2 YYREEE (reference sequence). CDR3 length: 16 amino acids. Here immunoSEQ multiplex PCR was the method, and the copy in TCRdb shows in-frame clones only, minus some. The sample has tens of thousands of clones; roughly four fifths are singletons. This clone was observed a single time. The receptor comes from an elderly woman with acute or convalescent COVID-19. The J gene is TRBJ2-2, the V gene TRBV5-4; TRBD2 aligns across 9 bases. The material sequenced was peripheral blood. The CDR3 nucleotides are TGTGCCAGCAGCTCCCAGCGGGGGGCCCAAACCGGGGAGCTGTTTTTT. Translation gives CASSSQRGAQTGELFF.